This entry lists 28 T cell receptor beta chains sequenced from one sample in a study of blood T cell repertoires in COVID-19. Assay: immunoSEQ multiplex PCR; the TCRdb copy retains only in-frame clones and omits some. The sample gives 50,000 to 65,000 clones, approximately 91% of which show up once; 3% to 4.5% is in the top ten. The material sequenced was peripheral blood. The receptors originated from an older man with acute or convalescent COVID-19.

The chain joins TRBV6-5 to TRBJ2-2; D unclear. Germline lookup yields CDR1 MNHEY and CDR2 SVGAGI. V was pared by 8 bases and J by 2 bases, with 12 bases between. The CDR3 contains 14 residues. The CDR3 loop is CASRGLVNTGELFF. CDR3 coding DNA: TGTGCCAGCCGCGGCCTGGTAAACACCGGGGAGCTGTTTTTT.

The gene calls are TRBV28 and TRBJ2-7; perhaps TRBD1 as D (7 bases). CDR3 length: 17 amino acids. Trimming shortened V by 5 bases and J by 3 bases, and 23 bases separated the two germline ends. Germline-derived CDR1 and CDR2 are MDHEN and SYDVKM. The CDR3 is CASSPSKGGTEYYEQYF. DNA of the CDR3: TGTGCCAGCAGTCCCTCGAAGGGCGGGACAGAATACTACGAGCAGTACTTC.

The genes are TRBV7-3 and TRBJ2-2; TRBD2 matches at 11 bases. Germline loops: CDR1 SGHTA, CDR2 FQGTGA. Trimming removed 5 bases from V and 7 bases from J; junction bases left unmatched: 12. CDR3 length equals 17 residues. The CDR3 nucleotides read TGTGCCAGCAGCCGCACTACCCTAGCGGGGGGTGGCGGGGAGCTGTTTTTT. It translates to CASSRTTLAGGGGELFF.

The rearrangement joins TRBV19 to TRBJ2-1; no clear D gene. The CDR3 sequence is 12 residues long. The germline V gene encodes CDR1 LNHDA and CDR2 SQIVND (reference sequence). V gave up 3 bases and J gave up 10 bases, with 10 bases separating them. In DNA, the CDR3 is TGTGCCAGTAGTATTCGAGGAACCGAGCAGTTCTTC. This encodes CASSIRGTEQFF.

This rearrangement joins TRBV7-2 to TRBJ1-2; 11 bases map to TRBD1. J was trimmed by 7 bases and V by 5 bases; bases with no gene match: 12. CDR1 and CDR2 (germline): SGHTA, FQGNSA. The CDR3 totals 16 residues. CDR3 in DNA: TGTGCCAGCAGCCTCGGACAGGGGGCCCTTTTGCGTGGCTACACCTTC. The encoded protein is CASSLGQGALLRGYTF.

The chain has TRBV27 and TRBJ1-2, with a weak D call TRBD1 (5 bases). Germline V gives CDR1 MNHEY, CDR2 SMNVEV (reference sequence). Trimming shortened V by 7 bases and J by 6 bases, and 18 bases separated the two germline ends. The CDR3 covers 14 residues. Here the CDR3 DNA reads TGTGCCAGCACCCCTCGGGGTGGGGGGAATGGCTACACCTTC. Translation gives CASTPRGGGNGYTF.

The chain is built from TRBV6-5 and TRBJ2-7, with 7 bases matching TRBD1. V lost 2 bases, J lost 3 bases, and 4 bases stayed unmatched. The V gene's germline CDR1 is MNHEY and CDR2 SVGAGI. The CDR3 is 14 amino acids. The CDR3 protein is CASSYTPGGYEQYF. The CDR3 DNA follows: TGTGCCAGCAGTTACACCCCAGGGGGCTACGAGCAGTACTTC.

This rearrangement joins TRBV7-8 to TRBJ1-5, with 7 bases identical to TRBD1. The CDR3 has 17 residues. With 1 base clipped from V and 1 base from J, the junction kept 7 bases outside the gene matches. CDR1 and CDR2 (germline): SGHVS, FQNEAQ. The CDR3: CASSLGAGGTSNQPQHF. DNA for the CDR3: TGTGCCAGCAGCTTAGGGGCAGGGGGAACGAGCAATCAGCCCCAGCATTTT. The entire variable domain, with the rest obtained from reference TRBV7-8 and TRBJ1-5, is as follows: GAGVSQSPRYKVAKRGQDVALRCDPISGHVSLFWYQQALGQGPEFLTYFQNEAQLDKSGLPSDRFFAERPEGSVSTLKIQRTQQEDSAVYLCASSLGAGGTSNQPQHFGDGTRLSIL.

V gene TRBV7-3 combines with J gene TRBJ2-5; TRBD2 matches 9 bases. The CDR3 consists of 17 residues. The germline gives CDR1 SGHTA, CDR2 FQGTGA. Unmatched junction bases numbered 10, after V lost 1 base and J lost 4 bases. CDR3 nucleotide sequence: TGTGCCAGCAGCTTAATGGGTCGCGGGGGGGCCGGAGAGACCCAGTACTTC. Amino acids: CASSLMGRGGAGETQYF.

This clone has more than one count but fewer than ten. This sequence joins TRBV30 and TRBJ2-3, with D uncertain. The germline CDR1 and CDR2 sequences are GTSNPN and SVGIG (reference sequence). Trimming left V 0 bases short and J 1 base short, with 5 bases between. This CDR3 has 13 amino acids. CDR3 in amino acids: CAWSVLGTDTQYF. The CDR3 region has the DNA TGTGCCTGGAGTGTACTGGGCACAGATACGCAGTATTTT.

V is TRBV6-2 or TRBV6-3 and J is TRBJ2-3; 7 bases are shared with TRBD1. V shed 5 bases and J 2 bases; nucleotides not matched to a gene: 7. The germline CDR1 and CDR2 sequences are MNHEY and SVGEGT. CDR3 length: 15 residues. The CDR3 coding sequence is TGTGCCAGCAGTAACACAGGGGTCAACACAGATACGCAGTATTTT. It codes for CASSNTGVNTDTQYF.

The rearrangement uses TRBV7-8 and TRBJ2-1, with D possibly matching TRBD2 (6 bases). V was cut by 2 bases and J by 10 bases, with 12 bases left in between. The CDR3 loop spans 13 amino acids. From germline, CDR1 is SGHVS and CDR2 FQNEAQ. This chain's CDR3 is CASSLTRRGEQFF. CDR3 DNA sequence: TGTGCCAGCAGCTTAACTAGGAGGGGAGAGCAGTTCTTC. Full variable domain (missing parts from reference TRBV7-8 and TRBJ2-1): GAGVSQSPRYKVAKRGQDVALRCDPISGHVSLFWYQQALGQGPEFLTYFQNEAQLDKSGLPSDRFFAERPEGSVSTLKIQRTQQEDSAVYLCASSLTRRGEQFFGPGTRLTVL.

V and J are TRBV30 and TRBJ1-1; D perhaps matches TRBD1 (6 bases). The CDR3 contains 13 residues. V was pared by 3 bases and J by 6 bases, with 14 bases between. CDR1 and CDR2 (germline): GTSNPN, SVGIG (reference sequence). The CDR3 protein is CAWRGETGSEAFF. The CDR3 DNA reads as TGTGCCTGGAGAGGGGAAACAGGGTCTGAAGCTTTCTTT.

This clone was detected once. CDR3 sequence reads: CASSVGRAIYEQYF. DNA for the CDR3: TGTGCCAGTAGTGTCGGGCGGGCCATCTACGAGCAGTACTTC. The chain joins TRBV19 to TRBJ2-7; weak D call: TRBD2 (5 bases). The V gene's germline CDR1 is LNHDA and CDR2 SQIVND (reference sequence). This CDR3 contains 14 residues. The V end was cut by 5 bases, the J end by 3 bases, with 14 bases between.

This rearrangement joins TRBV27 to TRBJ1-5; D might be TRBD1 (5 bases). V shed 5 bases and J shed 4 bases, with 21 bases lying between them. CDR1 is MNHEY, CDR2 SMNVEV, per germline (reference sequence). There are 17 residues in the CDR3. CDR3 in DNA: TGTGCCAGCAGTACCACCCCGGGTGGGGGGAGGAATCAGCCCCAGCATTTT. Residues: CASSTTPGGGRNQPQHF.

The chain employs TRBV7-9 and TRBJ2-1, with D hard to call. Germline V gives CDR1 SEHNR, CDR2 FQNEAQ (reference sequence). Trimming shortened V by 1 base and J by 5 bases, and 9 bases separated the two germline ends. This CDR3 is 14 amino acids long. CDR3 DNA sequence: TGTGCCAGCAGCTTAGAATCCAGGAACAATGAGCAGTTCTTC. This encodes CASSLESRNNEQFF.

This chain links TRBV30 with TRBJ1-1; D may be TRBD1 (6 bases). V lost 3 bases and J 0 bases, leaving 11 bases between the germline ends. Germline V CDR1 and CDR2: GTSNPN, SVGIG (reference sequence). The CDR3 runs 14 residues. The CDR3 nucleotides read TGTGCCTGGAGGCAAACAGGGATGAACACTGAAGCTTTCTTT. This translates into CAWRQTGMNTEAFF.

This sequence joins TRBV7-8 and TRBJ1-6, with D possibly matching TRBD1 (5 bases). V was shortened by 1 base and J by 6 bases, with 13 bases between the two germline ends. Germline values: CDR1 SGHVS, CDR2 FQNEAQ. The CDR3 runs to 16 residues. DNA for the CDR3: TGTGCCAGCAGCTTAGGGCCCAGGGAGGTTAATTCACCCCTCCACTTT. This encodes CASSLGPREVNSPLHF. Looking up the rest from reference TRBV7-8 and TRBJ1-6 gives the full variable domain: GAGVSQSPRYKVAKRGQDVALRCDPISGHVSLFWYQQALGQGPEFLTYFQNEAQLDKSGLPSDRFFAERPEGSVSTLKIQRTQQEDSAVYLCASSLGPREVNSPLHFGNGTRLTVT.

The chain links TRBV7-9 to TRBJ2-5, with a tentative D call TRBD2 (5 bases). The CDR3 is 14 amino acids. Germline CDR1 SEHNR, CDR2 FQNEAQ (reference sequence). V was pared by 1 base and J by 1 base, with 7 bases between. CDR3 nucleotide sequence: TGTGCCAGCAGCTTAGGGGGAGTCCAAGAGACCCAGTACTTC. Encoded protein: CASSLGGVQETQYF. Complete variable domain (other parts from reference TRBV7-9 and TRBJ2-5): DTGVSQNPRHKITKRGQNVTFRCDPISEHNRLYWYRQTLGQGPEFLTYFQNEAQLEKSRLLSDRFSAERPKGSFSTLEIQRTEQGDSAMYLCASSLGGVQETQYFGPGTRLLVL.

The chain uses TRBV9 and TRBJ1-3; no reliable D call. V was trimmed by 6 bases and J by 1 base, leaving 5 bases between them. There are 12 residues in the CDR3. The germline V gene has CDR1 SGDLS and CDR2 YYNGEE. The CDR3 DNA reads TGTGCCAGCACCCGGTCTGGAAACACCATATATTTT. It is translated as CASTRSGNTIYF.

The CDR3 DNA reads as TGTGCCAGCAGACACAGGGGGGAGGGAGGCTACACCTTC. This gives the protein CASRHRGEGGYTF. J is TRBJ1-2 and V is TRBV6-5; TRBD1 matches 8 bases. CDR3 size: 13 residues. J gave up 8 bases and V 6 bases, and 8 bases lay outside the gene matches. CDR1 and CDR2 from the germline V gene are MNHEY and SVGAGI.

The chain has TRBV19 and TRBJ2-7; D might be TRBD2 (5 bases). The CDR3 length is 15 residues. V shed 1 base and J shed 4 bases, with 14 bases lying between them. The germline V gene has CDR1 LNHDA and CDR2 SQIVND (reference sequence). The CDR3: CASSIGGQRIYEQYF. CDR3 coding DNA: TGTGCCAGTAGTATAGGCGGGCAGCGCATATACGAGCAGTACTTC.

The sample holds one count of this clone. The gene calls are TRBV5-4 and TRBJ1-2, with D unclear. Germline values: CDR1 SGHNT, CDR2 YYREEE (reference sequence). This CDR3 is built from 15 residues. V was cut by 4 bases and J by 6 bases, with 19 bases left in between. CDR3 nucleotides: TGTGCCAGCAGCGCCATGATCGTGGTTACAGATGGCTACACCTTC. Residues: CASSAMIVVTDGYTF.

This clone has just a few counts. The CDR3 here is CAARQDSNTGELFF. The CDR3 bases are TGTGCCGCCCGACAGGACTCGAACACCGGGGAGCTGTTTTTT. This chain uses TRBV2 with TRBJ2-2, with TRBD1 as a possible D gene (6 bases). Germline CDR1 is SNHLY and CDR2 is FYNNEI. The CDR3 spans 14 residues. With 11 bases removed from V and 0 bases from J, the gap between germline ends came to 13 bases.

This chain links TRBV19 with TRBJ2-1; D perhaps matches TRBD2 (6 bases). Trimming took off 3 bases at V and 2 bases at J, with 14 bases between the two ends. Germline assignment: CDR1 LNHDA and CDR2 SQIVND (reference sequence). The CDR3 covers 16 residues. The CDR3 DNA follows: TGTGCCAGTAGTATGGGCGGGGACTTCGCCTACAATGAGCAGTTCTTC. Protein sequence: CASSMGGDFAYNEQFF.

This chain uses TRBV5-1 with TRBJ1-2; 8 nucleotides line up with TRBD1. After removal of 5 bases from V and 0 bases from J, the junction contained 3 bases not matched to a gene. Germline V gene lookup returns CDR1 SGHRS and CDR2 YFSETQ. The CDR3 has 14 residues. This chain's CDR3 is CASRGQESNYGYTF. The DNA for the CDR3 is TGCGCCAGCAGGGGACAGGAATCTAACTATGGCTACACCTTC.

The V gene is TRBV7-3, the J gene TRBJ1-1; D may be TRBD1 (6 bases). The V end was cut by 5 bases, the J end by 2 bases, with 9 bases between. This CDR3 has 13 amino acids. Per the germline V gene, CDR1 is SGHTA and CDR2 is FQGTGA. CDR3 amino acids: CASSTDSNTEAFF. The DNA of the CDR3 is TGTGCCAGCAGCACGGACAGTAACACTGAAGCTTTCTTT.

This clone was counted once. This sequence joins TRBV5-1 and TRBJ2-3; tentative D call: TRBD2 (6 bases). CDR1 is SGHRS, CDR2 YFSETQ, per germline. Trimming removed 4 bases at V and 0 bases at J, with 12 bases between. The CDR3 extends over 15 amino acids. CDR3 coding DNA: TGCGCCAGCAGCCCCGGGGACTTGAGCACAGATACGCAGTATTTT. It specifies CASSPGDLSTDTQYF.